Below, 9 T cell receptor beta chains from the same sample are listed, as sequenced in a study of T cells in Graves' hyperthyroidism and ophthalmopathy. Amplified regions were TCR beta CDR3 sequences from RNA transcripts. The HTBI primer set served for first-round RT-PCR of the TCR CDR3. TCRdb used MiXCR to reprocess the multiplex PCR reads, holding one entry per CDR3 protein. Seen here are about 700,000 distinct CDR3 sequences, just under 45% observed once, and the top ten hold about 7.7%. The sample comprised peripheral blood or thyroid tissue (not recorded which). The receptors were sampled from an adult man with Graves' disease, either hyperthyroidism or ophthalmopathy (not recorded which).

In this sample, this clonotype turned up many times. This sequence joins TRBV5-1 and TRBJ2-2; a weak D match, TRBD2 (5 bases). Per germline, CDR1 SGHRS and CDR2 YFSETQ. This CDR3 is built from 17 residues. The ends were cut back, 4 bases at V and 5 bases at J, with 21 bases in the middle. Written as DNA, the CDR3 is TGCGCCAGCAGCCCGGAATCTGTACAGAGAGGGACCGGGGAGCTGTTTTTT. Encoded protein: CASSPESVQRGTGELFF.

Many counts were recorded for this clonotype. The genes are TRBV7-9 and TRBJ2-5, with 7 bases matching TRBD2. This CDR3 spans 13 amino acids. The trim removed 3 bases at V and 5 bases at J, leaving 3 bases unmatched. Germline CDR1 SEHNR, CDR2 FQNEAQ (reference sequence). The DNA for the CDR3 is TGTGCCAGCAGCTTGCCTAGCGGTGAGACCCAGTACTTC. It is translated as CASSLPSGETQYF.

The rearrangement links TRBV7-9 to TRBJ2-5; D gene ambiguous. The CDR3 sequence is 13 residues long. Per the germline V gene, CDR1 is SEHNR and CDR2 is FQNEAQ (reference sequence). V lost 2 bases and J lost 5, with 9 bases in between. The CDR3 loop is CASSLPPGETQYF. The DNA of the CDR3 is TGTGCCAGCAGCTTACCCCCCGGGGAGACCCAGTACTTC.

A word on this clonotype: One junction end disagrees with the germline gene, perhaps due to a read error. The chain combines TRBV7-9 with TRBJ1-1, with no clear D. The CDR3 is 13 amino acids. Germline V gene sequence: CDR1 SEHNR, CDR2 FQNEAQ (reference sequence). CDR3 sequence: CASSLDSGTEASF. CDR3 sequence (DNA): TGTGCCAGCAGCTTGGACTCAGGTACTGAAGCTTCCTTT.

This rearrangement joins TRBV2 to TRBJ2-7; 10 positions match TRBD2. The CDR3 is 16 residues long. The germline V gene encodes CDR1 SNHLY and CDR2 FYNNEI. The V and J ends lost 8 bases and 0 bases, in that order; junction bases with no gene match: 10. The CDR3 nucleotides are TGTGCCAGCTCGGGGACTAGCGCGTACGGCTCCTACGAGCAGTACTTC. The encoded protein is CASSGTSAYGSYEQYF.

The J gene is TRBJ1-5, the V gene TRBV7-2; the D is unclear. The CDR3 length is 15 residues. The germline gives CDR1 SGHTA, CDR2 FQGNSA. V was shortened by 5 bases and J by 6 bases, with 17 bases between the two germline ends. CDR3 sequence: CASSPWRGRGQPQHF. The DNA of the CDR3 is TGTGCCAGCAGCCCCTGGCGGGGTCGGGGTCAGCCCCAGCATTTT.

This chain joins TRBV7-2 and TRBJ2-7; TRBD2 aligns across 8 bases. Losses at the gene ends were 5 bases for V and 4 bases for J; bases not matched to a gene: 10. Germline V gene sequence: CDR1 SGHTA, CDR2 FQGNSA. The CDR3 covers 15 residues. CDR3 region: CASSQVGGLAYEQYF. DNA for the CDR3: TGTGCCAGCAGCCAAGTCGGTGGACTAGCATACGAGCAGTACTTC.

V gene TRBV5-1 combines with J gene TRBJ2-5; TRBD2 agrees at 11 bases. CDR1 and CDR2 from the germline V gene are SGHRS and YFSETQ. With 2 bases clipped from V and 1 base from J, the junction kept 1 base outside the gene matches. CDR3 length: 15 amino acids. The CDR3, as DNA: TGCGCCAGCAGCTTTAGCGGGAGGGCCCAAGAGACCCAGTACTTC. Translating it yields CASSFSGRAQETQYF.

J is TRBJ1-6 and V is TRBV20-1; D is ambiguous. The CDR3 loop spans 14 amino acids. CDR1 DFQATT and CDR2 SNEGSKA come from the germline V gene (reference sequence). V lost 7 bases and J 7 bases, leaving 17 bases between the germline ends. The CDR3 nucleotides are TGCAGTGAAGGACGGATTAGTCGCAATTCACCCCTCCACTTT. It is translated as CSEGRISRNSPLHF.